This record looks at one T cell receptor (beta chain) sequence and its context. Antigen: not known. CD4+ T cells from unexposed donors were obtained before the COVID-19 pandemic (2011-2018). The cells were cultured for approximately 10 days before CD4+ T cells were isolated. As cell numbers allowed, unexposed-donor CD4+ T cells faced SARS-CoV-2 S/N and four cold-coronavirus spikes. The CDR3 runs to 14 residues. Germline assignment: CDR1 MDHEN and CDR2 SYDVKM. Trimming stripped 2 bases from V and 6 bases from J, with 13 bases between. This sample was taken from a study of CD4 T cells in relation to SARS-CoV-2 and coronaviruses. The assay was immunoSEQ multiplex PCR, and TCRdb's table has in-frame clones only and misses some. The data show approximately 25,000 clones, with 70% to 80% seen just once and 21% held by the top ten.

Sequencing was done on a sample of CD4+ T cells from PBMCs, cultured in vitro. The V gene is TRBV28, the J gene TRBJ1-1, with D unresolved. The TCR was taken from a human donor in good health. CDR3 protein: CASSLDRAMAEAFF. In DNA form, the CDR3 reads TGTGCCAGCAGTTTAGACCGCGCAATGGCTGAAGCTTTCTTT.